Listed below are T cell receptor beta chains from one sample, sequenced in a study of CD8 T cells in Susac syndrome. TCRdb processed the immunoSEQ multiplex PCR reads anew with MiXCR; each CDR3 protein has one entry. This sample has about 200,000 distinct CDR3 sequences, with 91% found just once. The sequenced sample was CD4+ T cells from PBMCs. The receptor source for this set is a human donor with Susac syndrome. CDR3s include the opening cysteine and the closing phenylalanine or tryptophan. Fields, in order: clone size, D gene, J gene, V gene, CDR3 length, CDR3 DNA, CDR3 protein. The D gene is left open where the match is weak. Not all rows give a size; the values are once, few, many and, for expanded clones, a class.

>NA|TRBD2|TRBJ2-3|TRBV7-2|14
TGTGCCAGCACCACTAGCGGATACACAGATACGCAGTATTTT
CASTTSGYTDTQYF
>once|NA|TRBJ2-5|TRBV29-1|12
TGCAGCGTTGACAGGACTCAAGAGACCCAGTACTTC
CSVDRTQETQYF
>NA|TRBD2|TRBJ2-1|TRBV20-1|16
TGCAGTGCTAGACCGACTGGGACTAGCGGGAAATATGAGCAGTTCTTC
CSARPTGTSGKYEQFF
>once|TRBD1|TRBJ1-2|TRBV5-1|14
TGCGCCAGCAGCCGAGGACAGGGGGCGTATGGCTACACCTTC
CASSRGQGAYGYTF
>NA|NA|TRBJ2-7|TRBV27|13
TGTGCCAGCAGCTTATTGGAGAGATACGAGCAGTACTTC
CASSLLERYEQYF
>NA|NA|TRBJ2-7|TRBV29-1|13
TGCAGCGTTGTCTCTGGATTCTCCTACGAGCAGTACTTC
CSVVSGFSYEQYF
>NA|NA|TRBJ2-2|TRBV12-3/TRBV12-4|14
TGTGCCAGCAGTTACCAGGGTTGGGCCGGGGAGCTGTTTTTT
CASSYQGWAGELFF
>once|TRBD2|TRBJ2-7|TRBV19|14
TGTGCCAGTAGTATTAGCGGGAGCTCCTACGAGCAGTACTTC
CASSISGSSYEQYF
>few|TRBD2|TRBJ2-7|TRBV18|14
TGTGCCAGCTCATCCCTAGCGGATACCTACGAGCAGTACTTC
CASSSLADTYEQYF
>NA|TRBD1|TRBJ1-5|TRBV7-9|16
TGTGCCAGCAGCTCCGGGACAGGGGCCGGCAATCAGCCCCAGCATTTT
CASSSGTGAGNQPQHF
>once|TRBD2|TRBJ2-3|TRBV4-1|17
TGCGCCAGCAGCCAATCACTAGCGGGAGGCCCCACAGATACGCAGTATTTT
CASSQSLAGGPTDTQYF
>NA|TRBD1|TRBJ2-7|TRBV5-1|15
TGCGCCAGCAGACCCGGGACAGGGGACTCCTACGAGCAGTACTTC
CASRPGTGDSYEQYF
>NA|NA|TRBJ2-1|TRBV5-4|15
TGTGCCAGCAGCTTGTGGGGAACCCTAAACAATGAGCAGTTCTTC
CASSLWGTLNNEQFF
>NA|TRBD1|TRBJ1-5|TRBV3-1|14
TGTGCCAGCAGTTTGAACAGGGGAGATCAGCCCCAGCATTTT
CASSLNRGDQPQHF
>once|NA|TRBJ2-1|TRBV11-2|15
TGTGCCAGCAGCTTAGACCACTTCTCCTACAATGAGCAGTTCTTC
CASSLDHFSYNEQFF
>NA|NA|TRBJ2-1|TRBV2|12
TGTGCCAGCAGGCAAACGAACAATGAGCAGTTCTTC
CASRQTNNEQFF
>NA|TRBD2|TRBJ2-1|TRBV19|15
TGTGCCAGTAGTAAACCTAGCGGTCCATTGGATGAGCAGTTCTTC
CASSKPSGPLDEQFF
>NA|TRBD1|TRBJ1-5|TRBV4-1|17
TGCGCCAGCAGCCAAGCCCCTACAGGGGGAAGCAATCAGCCCCAGCATTTT
CASSQAPTGGSNQPQHF